A selection of T cell receptor beta chains follows, all from one sample in a study of cytomegalovirus exposure and HLA in healthy donors. Some clones are missing from TCRdb's copy, which holds only in-frame ones; the method was immunoSEQ multiplex PCR. The table lists hundreds of thousands of clones, over 65% of them singletons, with around 0.63% in the top ten. Material: PBMCs. The source of these receptors is a man aged 18 to 30 in good health and CMV-seronegative. CDR3s include the opening cysteine and the closing phenylalanine or tryptophan. The D gene is left open where the match is weak. Rows may omit the clone size; those that give it use once, few, many or a size class.

d_gene	v_gene	j_gene	abundance	CDR3aa	CDR3nt
TRBD2	TRBV9	TRBJ2-2	NA	CASSVSSGRALDTGELFF	TGTGCCAGCAGCGTTTCTAGCGGGAGGGCCCTCGACACCGGGGAGCTGTTTTTT
NA	TRBV5-8	TRBJ1-5	NA	CASSLEGGYSNQPQHF	TGTGCCAGCAGCTTAGAGGGTGGGTATAGCAATCAGCCCCAGCATTTT
NA	TRBV2	TRBJ2-7	NA	CASSEQGVSDEQYF	TGTGCCAGCAGTGAACAGGGTGTCAGTGACGAGCAGTACTTC
TRBD2	TRBV30	TRBJ2-3	NA	CAAKTSGSVRDTQYF	TGTGCCGCGAAGACTAGCGGGAGTGTCAGAGATACGCAGTATTTT
NA	TRBV7-3	TRBJ2-2	NA	CASSLGVGLAPTGELFF	TGTGCCAGCAGCTTAGGGGTAGGGCTAGCGCCGACCGGGGAGCTGTTTTTT
TRBD2	TRBV27	TRBJ2-2	NA	CARTLASSGGGELFF	TGTGCCAGGACGCTAGCGAGCTCGGGAGGGGGGGAGCTGTTTTTT
NA	TRBV7-2	TRBJ2-3	few	CASSLVRADTQYF	TGTGCCAGCAGCTTAGTCCGCGCAGATACGCAGTATTTT
TRBD2	TRBV11-2	TRBJ2-7	once	CASSLSGSGYEQYF	TGTGCCAGCAGTCTGAGCGGGAGTGGCTACGAGCAGTACTTC
TRBD2	TRBV6-5	TRBJ2-2	NA	CASSYVAGGTGELFF	TGTGCCAGCAGTTACGTAGCGGGAGGCACCGGGGAGCTGTTTTTT
TRBD1	TRBV27	TRBJ1-4	NA	CASSGQVPEKLFF	TGTGCCAGCAGTGGACAGGTACCTGAAAAACTGTTTTTT
TRBD1	TRBV10-3	TRBJ1-1	NA	CAIKRDRGTEAFF	TGTGCCATCAAACGAGACAGGGGCACTGAAGCTTTCTTT
NA	TRBV27	TRBJ2-7	once	CASSFSAGPAYEQYF	TGTGCCAGCAGTTTTTCTGCGGGTCCTGCTTACGAGCAGTACTTC
TRBD2	TRBV7-8	TRBJ2-3	NA	CASSIGLAGHTDTQYF	TGTGCCAGCAGCATCGGACTAGCGGGGCACACAGATACGCAGTATTTT
TRBD1	TRBV9	TRBJ2-7	NA	CASSVGATGGYEQYF	TGTGCCAGCAGCGTAGGTGCGACAGGGGGCTACGAGCAGTACTTC
TRBD2	TRBV7-9	TRBJ2-7	few	CASSPDGLAAYEQYF	TGTGCCAGCAGCCCTGACGGACTAGCGGCCTACGAGCAGTACTTC
TRBD1	TRBV9	TRBJ2-1	NA	CASSAYRGAYNEQFF	TGTGCCAGCAGCGCCTACAGGGGGGCCTACAATGAGCAGTTCTTC
NA	TRBV30	TRBJ1-1	NA	CAWIRIPGHGDTEAFF	TGTGCCTGGATCAGAATTCCGGGACATGGGGACACTGAAGCTTTCTTT
TRBD1	TRBV9	TRBJ1-1	NA	CASSPLRGVSRTEAFF	TGTGCCAGCAGCCCTCTCAGGGGGGTTTCGCGCACTGAAGCTTTCTTT
NA	TRBV5-8	TRBJ1-5	few	CATGQHPNSNQPQHF	TGTGCCACCGGACAGCACCCCAATAGCAATCAGCCCCAGCATTTT
NA	TRBV9	TRBJ1-2	NA	CASTLGRGNYGYTF	TGTGCCAGCACCCTCGGTCGGGGGAACTATGGCTACACCTTC
NA	TRBV9	TRBJ2-5	NA	CASSVTGLETQYF	TGTGCCAGCAGCGTTACAGGGCTGGAGACCCAGTACTTC
NA	TRBV7-9	TRBJ1-1	NA	CASSPLEAGTEAFF	TGTGCCAGCAGCCCCCTGGAGGCTGGGACTGAAGCTTTCTTT
TRBD2	TRBV7-6	TRBJ2-7	NA	CASSPGASGSPGYEQYF	TGTGCCAGCAGCCCGGGGGCTAGCGGGAGTCCTGGGTACGAGCAGTACTTC
NA	TRBV4-1	TRBJ1-4	NA	CASSQEADAGEKLFF	TGCGCCAGCAGCCAAGAGGCAGACGCGGGGGAAAAACTGTTTTTT
NA	TRBV15	TRBJ1-4	few	CATSRGGTSSSNEKLFF	TGTGCCACCAGCAGAGGCGGGACGTCGAGTAGCAATGAAAAACTGTTTTTT
TRBD1	TRBV7-2	TRBJ2-1	NA	CASSFSGGSYNEQFF	TGTGCCAGCAGCTTTTCAGGGGGCTCCTACAATGAGCAGTTCTTC
TRBD1	TRBV7-9	TRBJ2-1	NA	CASSPRQGMAYNEQFF	TGTGCCAGCAGCCCACGACAGGGAATGGCGTACAATGAGCAGTTCTTC
TRBD2	TRBV9	TRBJ2-1	NA	CASSSGTSGSNEQFF	TGTGCCAGCAGCAGCGGGACTAGCGGGAGTAATGAGCAGTTCTTC
NA	TRBV7-8	TRBJ2-7	few	CASSPSGWGMRYEQYF	TGTGCCAGCAGCCCAAGCGGGTGGGGAATGCGGTACGAGCAGTACTTC
TRBD2	TRBV11-2	TRBJ2-1	NA	CASSLGLAGGVNEQFF	TGTGCCAGCAGCTTAGGACTAGCGGGAGGGGTAAATGAGCAGTTCTTC
NA	TRBV7-8	TRBJ2-7	NA	CASSQQTTDPRDEQYF	TGTGCCAGCAGCCAACAGACCACCGATCCCCGCGACGAGCAGTACTTC
TRBD1	TRBV14	TRBJ2-6	NA	CASSQQQGAGSGANVLTF	TGTGCCAGCAGCCAACAACAGGGGGCAGGGTCTGGGGCCAACGTCCTGACTTTC
TRBD1	TRBV18	TRBJ1-1	NA	CASSGGTGGDTEAFF	TGTGCCAGCTCGGGCGGGACAGGGGGGGACACTGAAGCTTTCTTT
NA	TRBV4-1	TRBJ1-2	NA	CASSARGREDYGYTF	TGCGCCAGCAGCGCAAGGGGCAGGGAGGACTATGGCTACACCTTC